This TCR beta chain was found in a study of blood T cells in healthy people across ages. A second roughly 7 to 12 cycle PCR used barcoded and J-beta primers. Via MiXCR, TCRdb re-called the 5' RACE reads, giving one row per CDR3 protein. The table includes 1 million or so distinct CDR3 sequences, 35% to 50% detected once. V shed 0 bases and J 3 bases; nucleotides not matched to a gene: 9. This CDR3 is 18 amino acids long. Germline values: CDR1 KGHSH, CDR2 LQKENI. The chain carries TRBV18 and TRBJ2-3; 10 positions agree with TRBD2. The sequence was obtained from a woman between 55 and 75 years old in good health. The sample consisted of blood. The CDR3 nucleotides are TGTGCCAGCTCACCACCGACTTGGGAGGGACTAGCGACAGATACGCAGTATTTT. This codes for CASSPPTWEGLATDTQYF. The variable domain in full, with the rest retrieved from reference TRBV18 and TRBJ2-3, is NAGVMQNPRHLVRRRGQEARLRCSPMKGHSHVYWYRQLPEEGLKFMVYLQKENIIDESGMPKERFSAEFPKEGPSILRIQQVVRGDSAAYFCASSPPTWEGLATDTQYFGPGTRLTVL.